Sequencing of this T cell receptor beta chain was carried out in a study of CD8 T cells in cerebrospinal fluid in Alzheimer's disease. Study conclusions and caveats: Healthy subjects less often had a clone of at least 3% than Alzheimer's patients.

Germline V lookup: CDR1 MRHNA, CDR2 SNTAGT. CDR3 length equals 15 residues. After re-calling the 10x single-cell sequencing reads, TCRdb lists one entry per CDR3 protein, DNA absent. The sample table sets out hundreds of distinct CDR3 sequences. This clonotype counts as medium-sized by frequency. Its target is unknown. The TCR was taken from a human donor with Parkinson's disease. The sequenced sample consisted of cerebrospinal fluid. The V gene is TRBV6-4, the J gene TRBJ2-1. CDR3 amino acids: CASSYERSSYNEQFF.